The source of this TCR beta chain is a study of control samples from healthy donors and cancer patients. The CDR3 contains 15 residues. The V gene's germline CDR1 is SGHTA and CDR2 FQGNSA. Trimming removed 5 bases at V and 9 bases at J, with 20 bases between. Sequencing used immunoSEQ multiplex PCR; TCRdb keeps in-frame clones, though not all of them. This repertoire shows about 100,000 clones, roughly 87% found once; its top ten account for about a sixth. Sequencing used blood. The sequence derives from a woman in her fifties or sixties in good health. The V call is TRBV7-2, the J call TRBJ2-1, with a weak D call TRBD2 (7 bases). CDR3 bases: TGTGCCAGCAGCCAAGGGCTCGGGGGGCAGAGTGAGCAGTTCTTC. Protein product: CASSQGLGGQSEQFF.